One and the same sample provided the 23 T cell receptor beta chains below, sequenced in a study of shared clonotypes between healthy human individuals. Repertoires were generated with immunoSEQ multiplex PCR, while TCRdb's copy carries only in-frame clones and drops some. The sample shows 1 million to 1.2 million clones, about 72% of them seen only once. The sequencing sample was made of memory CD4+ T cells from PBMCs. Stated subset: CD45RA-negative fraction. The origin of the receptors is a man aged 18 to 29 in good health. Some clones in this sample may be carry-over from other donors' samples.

This CDR3 is CASSYTLVKGEQYF. The DNA of the CDR3 is TGTGCCAGCAGTTACACTCTTGTTAAGGGAGAGCAGTACTTC. The chain is built from TRBV6-6 and TRBJ2-7; D remains unclear. The CDR3 spans 14 residues. V was cut by 2 bases and J by 7 bases, with 15 bases left in between. Germline V gene lookup returns CDR1 MNHNY and CDR2 SVGAGI (reference sequence).

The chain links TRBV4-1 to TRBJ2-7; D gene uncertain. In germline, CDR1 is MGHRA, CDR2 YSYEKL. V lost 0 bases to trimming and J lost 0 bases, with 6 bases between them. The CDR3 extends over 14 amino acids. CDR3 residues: CASSQDTASYEQYF. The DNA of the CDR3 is TGCGCCAGCAGCCAAGACACGGCCTCCTACGAGCAGTACTTC.

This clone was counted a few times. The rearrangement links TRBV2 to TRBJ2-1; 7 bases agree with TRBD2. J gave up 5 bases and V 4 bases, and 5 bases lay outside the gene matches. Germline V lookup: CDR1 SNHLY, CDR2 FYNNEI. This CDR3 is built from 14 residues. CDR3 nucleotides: TGTGCCAGCAGTGGATGGGGAGGGAACAATGAGCAGTTCTTC. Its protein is CASSGWGGNNEQFF.

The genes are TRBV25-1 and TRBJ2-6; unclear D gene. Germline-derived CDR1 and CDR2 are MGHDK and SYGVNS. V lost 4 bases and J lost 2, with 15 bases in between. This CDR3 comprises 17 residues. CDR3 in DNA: TGTGCCAGCAGTGGCACCGTGGGGTTGGCTGGGGCCAACGTCCTGACTTTC. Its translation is CASSGTVGLAGANVLTF.

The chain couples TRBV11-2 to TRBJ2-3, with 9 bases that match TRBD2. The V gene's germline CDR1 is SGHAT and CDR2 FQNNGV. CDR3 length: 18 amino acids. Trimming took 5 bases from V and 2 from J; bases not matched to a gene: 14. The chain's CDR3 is CASSPFVGTSRITDTQYF. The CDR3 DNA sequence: TGTGCCAGCAGCCCATTTGTGGGGACTAGCAGAATCACAGATACGCAGTATTTT.

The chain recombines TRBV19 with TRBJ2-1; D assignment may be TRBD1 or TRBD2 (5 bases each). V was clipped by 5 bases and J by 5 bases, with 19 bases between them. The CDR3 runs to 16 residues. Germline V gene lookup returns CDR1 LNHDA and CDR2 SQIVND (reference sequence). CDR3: CASSASLGELNNEQFF. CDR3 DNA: TGTGCCAGTAGTGCCTCATTGGGGGAGCTGAACAATGAGCAGTTCTTC.

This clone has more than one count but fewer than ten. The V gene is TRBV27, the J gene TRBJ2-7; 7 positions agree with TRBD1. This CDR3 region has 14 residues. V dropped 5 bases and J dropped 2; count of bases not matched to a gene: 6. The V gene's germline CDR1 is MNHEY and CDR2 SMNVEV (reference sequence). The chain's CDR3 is CASSRLGQAYEQYF. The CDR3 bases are TGTGCCAGCAGTCGCCTAGGACAGGCCTACGAGCAGTACTTC.

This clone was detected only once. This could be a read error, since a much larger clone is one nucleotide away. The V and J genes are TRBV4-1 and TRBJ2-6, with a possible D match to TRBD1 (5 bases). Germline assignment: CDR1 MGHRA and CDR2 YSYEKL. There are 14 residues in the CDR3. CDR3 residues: CASSQDSGANILTF. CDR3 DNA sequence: TGCGCCAGCAGCCAAGATTCTGGGGCCAACATCCTGACTTTC.

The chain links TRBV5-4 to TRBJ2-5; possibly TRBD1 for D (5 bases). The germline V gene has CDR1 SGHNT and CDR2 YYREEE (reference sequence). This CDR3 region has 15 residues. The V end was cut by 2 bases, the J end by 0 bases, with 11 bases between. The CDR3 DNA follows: TGTGCCAGCAGCTTTCGGTCAGGGTACCAAGAGACCCAGTACTTC. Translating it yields CASSFRSGYQETQYF.

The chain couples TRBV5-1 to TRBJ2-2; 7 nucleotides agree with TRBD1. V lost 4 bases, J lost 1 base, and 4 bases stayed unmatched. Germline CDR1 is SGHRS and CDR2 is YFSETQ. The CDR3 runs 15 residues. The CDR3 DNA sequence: TGCGCCAGCAGCCGCCGGGACAGGAACACCGGGGAGCTGTTTTTT. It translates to CASSRRDRNTGELFF.

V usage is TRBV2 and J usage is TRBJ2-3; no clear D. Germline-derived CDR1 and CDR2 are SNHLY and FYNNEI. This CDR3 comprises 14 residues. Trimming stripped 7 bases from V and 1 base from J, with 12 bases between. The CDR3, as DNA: TGTGCCAGCACCCTAGTCTGGGGCACAGATACGCAGTATTTT. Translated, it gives CASTLVWGTDTQYF.

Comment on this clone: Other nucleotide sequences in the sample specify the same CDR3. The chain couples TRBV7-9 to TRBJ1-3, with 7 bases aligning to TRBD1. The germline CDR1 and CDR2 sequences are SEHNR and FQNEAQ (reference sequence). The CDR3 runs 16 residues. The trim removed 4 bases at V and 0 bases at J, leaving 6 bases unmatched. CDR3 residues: CASSSDRLSSGNTIYF. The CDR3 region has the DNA TGTGCCAGCAGCTCGGACAGGCTGAGCTCTGGAAACACCATATATTTT.

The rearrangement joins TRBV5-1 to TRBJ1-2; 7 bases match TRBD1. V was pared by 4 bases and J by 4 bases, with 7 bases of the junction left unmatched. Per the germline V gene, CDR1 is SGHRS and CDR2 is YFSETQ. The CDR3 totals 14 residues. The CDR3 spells CASSLRTGVYGYTF. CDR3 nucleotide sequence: TGCGCCAGCAGCCTCAGGACAGGCGTCTATGGCTACACCTTC.

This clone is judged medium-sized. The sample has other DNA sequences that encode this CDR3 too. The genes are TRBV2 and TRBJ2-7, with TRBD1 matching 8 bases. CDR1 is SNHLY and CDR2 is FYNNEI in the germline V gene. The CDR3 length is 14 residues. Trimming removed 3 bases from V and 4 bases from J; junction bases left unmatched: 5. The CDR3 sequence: CASSESGGRYEQYF. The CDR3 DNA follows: TGTGCCAGCAGTGAGTCAGGGGGCAGATACGAGCAGTACTTC.

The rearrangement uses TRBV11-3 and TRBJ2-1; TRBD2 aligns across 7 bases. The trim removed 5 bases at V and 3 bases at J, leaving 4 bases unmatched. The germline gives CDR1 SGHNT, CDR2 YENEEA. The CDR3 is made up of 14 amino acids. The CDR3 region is CASSQSGIYNEQFF. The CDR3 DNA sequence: TGTGCCAGCAGCCAAAGCGGGATCTACAATGAGCAGTTCTTC.

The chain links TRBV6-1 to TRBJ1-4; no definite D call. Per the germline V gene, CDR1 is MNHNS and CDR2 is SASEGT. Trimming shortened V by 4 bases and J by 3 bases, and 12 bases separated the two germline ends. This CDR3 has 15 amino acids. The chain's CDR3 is CASSGLFGSNEKLFF. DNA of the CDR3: TGTGCCAGCAGTGGACTGTTCGGGTCTAATGAAAAACTGTTTTTT.

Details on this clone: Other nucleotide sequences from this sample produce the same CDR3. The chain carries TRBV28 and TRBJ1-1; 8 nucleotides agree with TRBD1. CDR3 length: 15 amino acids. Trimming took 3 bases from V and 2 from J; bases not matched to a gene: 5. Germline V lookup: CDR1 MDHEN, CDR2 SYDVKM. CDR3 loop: CASSFAGTGNTEAFF. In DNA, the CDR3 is TGTGCCAGCAGTTTCGCCGGGACAGGAAACACTGAAGCTTTCTTT.

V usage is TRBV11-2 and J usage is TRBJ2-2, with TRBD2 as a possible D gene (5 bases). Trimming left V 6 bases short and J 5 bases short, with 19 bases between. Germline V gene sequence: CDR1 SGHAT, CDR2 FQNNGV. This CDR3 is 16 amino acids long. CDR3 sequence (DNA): TGTGCCAGCAGGTGGACTTCCTTGGGAAGGACCGGGGAGCTGTTTTTT. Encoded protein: CASRWTSLGRTGELFF.

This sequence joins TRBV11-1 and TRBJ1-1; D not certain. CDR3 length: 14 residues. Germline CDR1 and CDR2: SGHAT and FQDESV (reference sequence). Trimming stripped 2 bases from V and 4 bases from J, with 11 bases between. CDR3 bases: TGTGCCAGCAGCTTAACCGGACGGATCACTGAAGCTTTCTTT. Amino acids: CASSLTGRITEAFF.

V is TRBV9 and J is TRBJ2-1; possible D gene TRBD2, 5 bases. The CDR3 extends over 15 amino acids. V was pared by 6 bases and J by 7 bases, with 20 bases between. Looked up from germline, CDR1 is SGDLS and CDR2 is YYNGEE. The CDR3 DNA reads TGTGCCAGCAACCAACCAGTGGAGGTCCGTAATGAGCAGTTCTTC. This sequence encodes CASNQPVEVRNEQFF.

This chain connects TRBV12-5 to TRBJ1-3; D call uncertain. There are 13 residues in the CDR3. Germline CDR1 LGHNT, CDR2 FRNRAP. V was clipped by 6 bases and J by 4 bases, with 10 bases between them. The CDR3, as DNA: TGTGCTAGTGGGCGGGTTGGGGGAAACACCATATATTTT. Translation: CASGRVGGNTIYF.

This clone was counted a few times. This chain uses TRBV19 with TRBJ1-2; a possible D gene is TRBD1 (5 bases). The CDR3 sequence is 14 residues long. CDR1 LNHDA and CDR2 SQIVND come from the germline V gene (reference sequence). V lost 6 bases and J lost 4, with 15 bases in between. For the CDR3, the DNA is TGTGCCAGTAGAGGGGAGGTGCGTTCCTATGGCTACACCTTC. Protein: CASRGEVRSYGYTF. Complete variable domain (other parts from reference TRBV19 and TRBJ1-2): DGGITQSPKYLFRKEGQNVTLSCEQNLNHDAMYWYRQDPGQGLRLIYYSQIVNDFQKGDIAEGYSVSREKKESFPLTVTSAQKNPTAFYLCASRGEVRSYGYTFGSGTRLTVV.

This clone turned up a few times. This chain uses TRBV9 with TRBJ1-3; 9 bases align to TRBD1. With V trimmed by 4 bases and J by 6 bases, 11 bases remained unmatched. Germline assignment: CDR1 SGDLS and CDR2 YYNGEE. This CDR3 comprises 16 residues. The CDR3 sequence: CASSLRGQGVLNTIYF. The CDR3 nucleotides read TGTGCCAGCAGCTTACGGGGACAGGGCGTTTTAAACACCATATATTTT.